This T cell receptor beta chain was obtained from a study of T-cell reconstitution after alpha-beta-depleted transplantation in children. General study results and limits: Reported findings indicate that, about two months after transplant, alpha-beta T cells came from several hundred expanded clones, which were derived from non-depleted graft cells. The authors attributed T-cell counts and diversity one year after transplant mostly to newly produced T cells. Surviving recipient T cells and thymic progenitors accounted for the high day-60 TCRbeta diversity observed in some patients.

Molecular barcoding with unique molecular identifiers was used for the TCRbeta library. TCRdb used MiXCR to reprocess the PCR reads, holding one entry per CDR3 protein. The sample includes roughly 670,000 distinct CDR3 sequences, 10% to 15% seen only once; the top ten take 0.79%. Germline assignment: CDR1 DFQATT and CDR2 SNEGSKA (reference sequence). J was trimmed by 2 bases and V by 6 bases; bases with no gene match: 9. This CDR3 has 15 amino acids. This clonotype came up many times. The antigen remains undetermined. The receptor was isolated from a girl aged 2 to 10 with congenital amegakaryocytic thrombocytopenia, due to receive a stem cell transplant. The sequenced sample was PBMCs, obtained before TCRalphabeta/CD19-depleted stem cell transplant. J is TRBJ2-7 and V is TRBV20-1; the match to TRBD2 covers 11 bases. CDR3 region: CSATLRLAGTYEQYF. The CDR3 bases are TGCAGTGCCACTTTGCGACTAGCGGGAACCTACGAGCAGTACTTC.